The rows below give T cell receptor beta chains drawn from one sample of a study of blood T cells in healthy people across ages. Using its own MiXCR run on the 5' RACE reads, TCRdb lists one record per CDR3 protein. The table includes approximately 800,000 distinct CDR3 sequences, approximately 67% detected once. The sequencing sample was made of blood. The receptors shown here come from a man younger than 45 in good health. The CDR3 runs from the conserved cysteine through the conserved F or W. The D gene is left open where the match is weak. The size field is filled for only some rows; it gives once, few, many or a size class.

TRBD2 | TRBJ2-1 | TRBV4-3 | NA | CASSLQLAAIYNEQFF | TGCGCCAGCAGCCTTCAACTAGCGGCAATTTACAATGAGCAGTTCTTC
NA | TRBJ1-5 | TRBV12-3/TRBV12-4 | few | CASSLQGGSNQPQHF | TGTGCCAGCAGCTTACAGGGAGGCAGCAATCAGCCCCAGCATTTT
TRBD1 | TRBJ2-1 | TRBV7-3 | NA | CASSENRDRGGNEQFF | TGTGCCAGCAGCGAAAACCGGGACAGGGGGGGCAATGAGCAGTTCTTC
TRBD1 | TRBJ1-2 | TRBV6-5 | NA | CASSYSGTGGAFNGYTF | TGTGCCAGCAGTTACTCGGGGACAGGGGGCGCTTTTAATGGCTACACCTTC
NA | TRBJ1-5 | TRBV20-1 | NA | CSARDWRRADQPQHF | TGCAGTGCTAGAGATTGGAGGAGGGCTGATCAGCCCCAGCATTTT
NA | TRBJ1-5 | TRBV5-1 | NA | CASSLAGGISQPQHF | TGCGCCAGCAGCTTGGCGGGTGGAATAAGTCAGCCCCAGCATTTT
TRBD1 | TRBJ2-4 | TRBV5-6 | NA | CASSRDRELAKNIQYF | TGTGCCAGCAGCCGGGACAGGGAGCTCGCCAAAAACATTCAGTACTTC
NA | TRBJ2-1 | TRBV7-3 | NA | CASKSEGGEQFF | TGTGCCAGCAAATCTGAGGGCGGTGAGCAGTTCTTC
TRBD2 | TRBJ2-1 | TRBV9 | once | CASSPRWISGGLGEQFF | TGTGCCAGCAGCCCCCGGTGGATTAGCGGGGGGTTGGGTGAGCAGTTCTTC
NA | TRBJ2-3 | TRBV5-1 | NA | CASSSEGNFMDTQYF | TGCGCCAGCAGCTCAGAGGGAAATTTTATGGATACGCAGTATTTT
TRBD2 | TRBJ2-5 | TRBV6-6 | NA | CASSYGTSGRQETQYF | TGTGCCAGCAGTTACGGGACTAGCGGGAGGCAAGAGACCCAGTACTTC
TRBD2 | TRBJ2-7 | TRBV6-1 | NA | CASSPGLAGARGYEQYF | TGTGCCAGCAGCCCGGGACTAGCGGGGGCCCGGGGCTACGAGCAGTACTTC
TRBD1 | TRBJ2-7 | TRBV9 | NA | CASSGVPGTEYEQYF | TGTGCCAGCAGCGGAGTCCCCGGGACAGAATACGAGCAGTACTTC
NA | TRBJ1-2 | TRBV16 | few | CASSQKPGGVYGYTF | TGTGCCAGCAGCCAAAAACCCGGGGGAGTCTATGGCTACACCTTC
NA | TRBJ1-5 | TRBV5-1 | NA | CASRGAVDQPQHF | TGCGCCAGCAGGGGGGCTGTCGATCAGCCCCAGCATTTT
TRBD1 | TRBJ2-7 | TRBV27 | many | CASSTLTGGGPYEQYF | TGTGCCAGCAGTACCCTCACAGGGGGAGGCCCCTACGAGCAGTACTTC
TRBD1 | TRBJ1-4 | TRBV11-2 | NA | CASSLRGTAANEKLFF | TGTGCCAGCAGCCTTAGGGGGACAGCAGCTAATGAAAAACTGTTTTTT
NA | TRBJ2-1 | TRBV5-4 | NA | CASSSRGAERIEQFF | TGTGCCAGCAGCTCCCGGGGGGCCGAACGTATTGAGCAGTTCTTC
NA | TRBJ2-3 | TRBV5-4 | few | CASSSSLDRGTDTQYF | TGTGCCAGCAGCTCCTCCCTCGACAGAGGCACAGATACGCAGTATTTT
TRBD1 | TRBJ1-2 | TRBV2 | NA | CASSRTGGPPYGYTF | TGTGCCAGCAGCCGTACAGGGGGCCCCCCCTATGGCTACACCTTC
NA | TRBJ2-5 | TRBV4-1 | few | CASSRLPLGETQYF | TGCGCCAGCAGCCGACTCCCCTTAGGAGAGACCCAGTACTTC
TRBD2 | TRBJ2-5 | TRBV11-2 | NA | CASSLRGLAQETQYF | TGTGCCAGCAGCCTGCGGGGACTAGCACAAGAGACCCAGTACTTC
TRBD2 | TRBJ2-1 | TRBV27 | NA | CASSLSGDAEQFF | TGTGCCAGCAGTTTAAGCGGGGACGCTGAGCAGTTCTTC
TRBD1 | TRBJ1-1 | TRBV7-3 | NA | CASSPSLDRVTEAFF | TGTGCCAGCAGCCCGTCCCTCGACAGGGTCACTGAAGCTTTCTTT
NA | TRBJ2-7 | TRBV3-1 | NA | CASSPSPFVYEQYF | TGTGCCAGCAGCCCCAGCCCCTTCGTCTACGAGCAGTACTTC
NA | TRBJ1-6 | TRBV4-3 | NA | CASSQVDPPRSPLHF | TGCGCCAGCAGCCAAGTGGACCCTCCCCGTTCACCCCTCCACTTT
TRBD1 | TRBJ1-1 | TRBV30 | NA | CAWTVGQGGTEAFF | TGTGCCTGGACCGTAGGACAGGGTGGTACTGAAGCTTTCTTT
TRBD2 | TRBJ2-3 | TRBV20-1 | few | CSASLAGGTWSTDTQYF | TGCAGTGCTAGCCTAGCGGGGGGAACCTGGAGCACAGATACGCAGTATTTT
NA | TRBJ1-1 | TRBV20-1 | NA | CSARTGIAEAFF | TGCAGTGCTAGGACCGGGATAGCTGAAGCTTTCTTT
TRBD2 | TRBJ2-3 | TRBV7-9 | once | CASSKSGASTDTQYF | TGTGCCAGCAGCAAAAGCGGGGCGAGCACAGATACGCAGTATTTT
NA | TRBJ2-7 | TRBV6-5 | few | CASSSLQGFGYEQYF | TGTGCCAGCAGTTCCTTACAGGGCTTTGGGTACGAGCAGTACTTC
TRBD1 | TRBJ1-2 | TRBV7-2 | NA | CASSLTRGRGDGYTF | TGTGCCAGCAGCTTAACGAGGGGGCGCGGGGATGGCTACACCTTC
NA | TRBJ2-5 | TRBV29-1 | NA | CSVDIASQETQYF | TGCAGCGTTGATATTGCAAGCCAAGAGACCCAGTACTTC
TRBD2 | TRBJ2-5 | TRBV5-1 | NA | CASSLGLAGTRRGETQYF | TGCGCCAGCAGCTTGGGACTAGCGGGGACGCGAAGGGGGGAGACCCAGTACTTC
NA | TRBJ2-5 | TRBV5-6 | many | CASSGGQQETQYF | TGTGCCAGCAGTGGTGGACAGCAAGAGACCCAGTACTTC
NA | TRBJ1-2 | TRBV28 | NA | CASSFLWTVWPYGYTF | TGTGCCAGCAGTTTCCTTTGGACAGTTTGGCCTTATGGCTACACCTTC
TRBD1 | TRBJ1-2 | TRBV9 | NA | CASSGPTGGLIYGYTF | TGTGCCAGCAGCGGACCGACAGGGGGATTAATCTATGGCTACACCTTC
TRBD2 | TRBJ2-3 | TRBV7-2 | NA | CASSLRAGEGNTQYF | TGTGCCAGCAGCTTAAGGGCGGGGGAGGGAAATACGCAGTATTTT
NA | TRBJ2-2 | TRBV7-9 | once | CASSFVGPTGELFF | TGTGCCAGCAGCTTTGTGGGGCCCACCGGGGAGCTGTTTTTT
TRBD1 | TRBJ1-4 | TRBV9 | NA | CASSPQTGGTEKLFF | TGTGCCAGCAGCCCGCAGACAGGGGGCACGGAAAAACTGTTTTTT
TRBD2 | TRBJ2-3 | TRBV20-1 | many | CSARGAGGPGDTQYF | TGCAGTGCTAGAGGTGCGGGGGGGCCTGGAGATACGCAGTATTTT
NA | TRBJ1-2 | TRBV5-1 | NA | CASSTGTGFIKANYGYTF | TGCGCCAGCAGCACGGGGACTGGCTTCATCAAAGCTAACTATGGCTACACCTTC
NA | TRBJ1-5 | TRBV7-2 | few | CASSLGDRTNQPQHF | TGTGCCAGCAGCTTAGGAGACAGGACCAATCAGCCCCAGCATTTT